This T cell receptor (beta chain) was documented in a study of graft-versus-host responses after intestinal transplantation. Per germline, CDR1 MNHNS and CDR2 SASEGT. The CDR3 is 16 residues long. V was shortened by 0 bases and J by 5 bases, with 16 bases between the two germline ends. Graft samples were processed, releasing intraepithelial and lamina propria lymphocytes. TCRdb's table, derived via immunoSEQ multiplex PCR, lists solely in-frame clones and lacks some. The sample lists about 6,000 clones; about 75% were seen once. The chain uses TRBV6-1 and TRBJ2-5; TRBD1 might be the D (6 bases). The sequence derives from a human patient who received an intestinal transplant, so some T cells may come from the graft donor. Specimen: ileum tissue, collected approximately 33 weeks after intestinal transplant. This chain's CDR3 is CASSEAQAGVRETQYF. The CDR3 bases are TGTGCCAGCAGTGAAGCTCAGGCAGGGGTTAGGGAGACCCAGTACTTC.